The 9 T cell receptor beta chains given below trace back to one sample, sequenced in a study of identical twins. TCRdb redid the calling of the 5' RACE reads with MiXCR, one entry per CDR3 protein. The sample comprises approximately 350,000 distinct CDR3 sequences, roughly 12% of which are singletons, and just over 7% rests with the top ten. Separately, the same data were catalogued under a study of yellow fever vaccine responses in identical twins.

Specimen: CD8+ T cells sorted from blood. The receptors shown here come from a young woman in good health.

The genes are TRBV10-2 and TRBJ2-3; 11 nucleotides match TRBD2. The germline CDR1 and CDR2 sequences are WSHSY and SAAADI. J gave up 1 base and V 1 base, and 7 bases lay outside the gene matches. The CDR3 runs to 18 residues. The CDR3, as DNA: TGCGCCAGCAGTGAGTTTCCTAGCGGGAGGTCTGGCACAGATACGCAGTATTTT. Protein: CASSEFPSGRSGTDTQYF.

The chain employs TRBV3-1 and TRBJ1-6; D might be TRBD1 (5 bases). V was trimmed by 1 base and J by 12 bases, leaving 19 bases between them. This CDR3 contains 16 residues. CDR1 LGHDT and CDR2 YNNKEL come from the germline V gene (reference sequence). This chain's CDR3 is CASSQGILRDDRPLHF. CDR3 nucleotides: TGTGCCAGCAGCCAAGGAATACTAAGGGACGACCGACCCCTCCACTTT. Full variable domain (missing parts from reference TRBV3-1 and TRBJ1-6): DTAVSQTPKYLVTQMGNDKSIKCEQNLGHDTMYWYKQDSKKFLKIMFSYNNKELIINETVPNRFSPKSPDKAHLNLHINSLELGDSAVYFCASSQGILRDDRPLHFGNGTRLTVT.

This clonotype was counted a few times. V gene TRBV2 combines with J gene TRBJ1-6; the match to TRBD1 covers 7 bases. The CDR3 contains 18 residues. Trimming took 11 bases from V and 0 from J; bases not matched to a gene: 16. Germline loops: CDR1 SNHLY, CDR2 FYNNEI. CDR3: CAFWGGGGRSSYNSPLHF. Written as DNA, the CDR3 is TGTGCCTTCTGGGGAGGGGGCGGAAGAAGCTCCTATAATTCACCCCTCCACTTT.

This clonotype came up a few times. V is TRBV7-9 and J is TRBJ2-1; D not resolved. CDR3 length: 13 amino acids. Germline CDR1 SEHNR, CDR2 FQNEAQ (reference sequence). Deletions cut 4 bases from V and 7 bases from J, with 11 bases between. The CDR3 bases are TGTGCCAGCAGCTCTTACGGTAGTAATGAGCAGTTCTTC. Amino acids: CASSSYGSNEQFF.

The table lists this clonotype with many counts. The chain uses TRBV13 and TRBJ2-1, with 7 positions matching TRBD1. V lost 1 base to trimming and J lost 7 bases; unmatched junction nucleotides: 4. CDR3 length: 14 amino acids. Germline lookup yields CDR1 PRHDT and CDR2 FYEKMQ (reference sequence). The CDR3 nucleotides are TGTGCCAGCAGCTTAGATGGCAGGGGGAATGAGCAGTTCTTC. It is translated as CASSLDGRGNEQFF.

V and J are TRBV12-3 or TRBV12-4 and TRBJ2-1, with 10 nucleotides matching TRBD1. With V trimmed by 3 bases and J by 12 bases, 11 bases remained unmatched. The CDR3 spans 15 residues. The CDR3 DNA reads TGTGCCAGCAGTTTTCCACGGACAGGGGGGGTGGGGCAGTTCTTC. Residues: CASSFPRTGGVGQFF.

This clonotype was detected a few times. This chain connects TRBV12-3 or TRBV12-4 to TRBJ1-5, with D perhaps TRBD1 (5 bases). V was pared by 4 bases and J by 0 bases, with 16 bases between. The CDR3 spans 17 residues. CDR3: CASSSGSDIYSNQPQHF. CDR3 nucleotides: TGTGCCAGCAGTTCAGGGTCGGACATATATAGCAATCAGCCCCAGCATTTT.

This clonotype was counted between two and nine times. The rearrangement links TRBV10-3 to TRBJ2-7, with D uncertain. The germline CDR1 and CDR2 sequences are ENHRY and SYGVKD. V lost 5 bases, J lost 0 bases, and 14 bases lay in between. The length of the CDR3 is 15 residues. The CDR3 DNA sequence: TGTGCCATCAGTCCGCAGAAGACGCGCTCCTACGAGCAGTACTTC. Translation: CAISPQKTRSYEQYF.

V and J are TRBV3-1 and TRBJ2-2, with TRBD2 as a possible D gene (5 bases). The germline V and J ends were trimmed by 11 bases and 2 bases, with 24 bases remaining between them. Germline lookup yields CDR1 LGHDT and CDR2 YNNKEL (reference sequence). The CDR3 is 17 residues long. CDR3 nucleotides: TGTGCCTCCTGCACGAGTCTGGCGGGTGGTAACACCGGGGAGCTGTTTTTT. This translates into CASCTSLAGGNTGELFF.